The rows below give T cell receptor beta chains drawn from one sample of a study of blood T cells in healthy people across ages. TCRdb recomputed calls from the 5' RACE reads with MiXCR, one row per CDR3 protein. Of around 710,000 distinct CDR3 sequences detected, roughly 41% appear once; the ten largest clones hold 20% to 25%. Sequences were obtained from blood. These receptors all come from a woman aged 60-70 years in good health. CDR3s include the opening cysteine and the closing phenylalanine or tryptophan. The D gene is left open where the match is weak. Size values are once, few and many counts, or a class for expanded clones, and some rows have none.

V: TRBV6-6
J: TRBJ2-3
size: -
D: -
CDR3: CASSYTGRTDTQYF
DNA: TGTGCCAGCAGTTACACAGGGCGCACAGATACGCAGTATTTT

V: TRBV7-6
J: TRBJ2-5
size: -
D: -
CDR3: CASMGLAQETQYF
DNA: TGTGCCAGCATGGGGCTAGCCCAAGAGACCCAGTACTTC

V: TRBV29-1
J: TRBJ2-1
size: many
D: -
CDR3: CSVESGKHEQFF
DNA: TGCAGCGTTGAGTCAGGGAAGCATGAGCAGTTCTTC

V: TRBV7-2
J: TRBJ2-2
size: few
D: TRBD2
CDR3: CASSLASGRPQNTGELFF
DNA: TGTGCCAGCAGCTTAGCTAGCGGGAGGCCACAGAACACCGGGGAGCTGTTTTTT

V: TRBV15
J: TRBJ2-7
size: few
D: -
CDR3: CATRGGNSYEQYF
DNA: TGTGCCACCAGAGGAGGGAACTCCTACGAGCAGTACTTC

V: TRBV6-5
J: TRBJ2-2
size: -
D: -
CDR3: CASSGQIGNTEELFF
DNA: TGTGCCAGCAGTGGACAGATCGGGAACACCGAGGAGCTGTTTTTT

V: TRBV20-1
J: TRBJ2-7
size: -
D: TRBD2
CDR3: CSASRLAGMYNEQYF
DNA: TGCAGTGCTAGTCGACTAGCGGGGATGTACAATGAGCAGTACTTC

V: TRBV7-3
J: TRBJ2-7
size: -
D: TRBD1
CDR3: CASSSPGQWGYEQYF
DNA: TGTGCCAGCAGCTCACCGGGACAGTGGGGTTACGAGCAGTACTTC

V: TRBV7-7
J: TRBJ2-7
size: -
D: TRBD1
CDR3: CASSLGGTGDDEQYF
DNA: TGTGCTAGCAGCTTAGGGGGGACAGGGGACGACGAGCAGTACTTC

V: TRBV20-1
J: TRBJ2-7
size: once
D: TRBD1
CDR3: CSAREGQASYEQYF
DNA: TGCAGTGCTAGAGAGGGACAGGCCTCCTACGAGCAGTACTTC

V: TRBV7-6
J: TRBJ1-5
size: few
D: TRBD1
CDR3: CASSQGTGAPQHF
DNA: TGTGCCAGCAGCCAGGGCACAGGGGCGCCCCAGCATTTT

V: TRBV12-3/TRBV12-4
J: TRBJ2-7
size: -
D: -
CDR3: CASTLGPRGGEQYF
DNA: TGTGCCAGCACACTAGGACCTAGAGGGGGCGAGCAGTACTTC

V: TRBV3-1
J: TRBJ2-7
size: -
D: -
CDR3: CASSTRRGRNEQYF
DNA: TGTGCCAGCAGCACAAGGAGGGGGAGAAACGAGCAGTACTTC

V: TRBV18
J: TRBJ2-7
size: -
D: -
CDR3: CASSPTADPSYEQYF
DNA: TGTGCCAGCTCACCAACAGCGGACCCCTCCTACGAGCAGTACTTC

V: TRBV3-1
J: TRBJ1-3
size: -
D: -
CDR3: CASSQDPVSSGNTIYF
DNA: TGTGCCAGCAGCCAAGATCCAGTGAGCTCTGGAAACACCATATATTTT

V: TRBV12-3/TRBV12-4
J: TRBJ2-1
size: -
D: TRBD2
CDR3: CASSSRPRSGGTYNEQFF
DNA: TGTGCCAGCAGTTCCCGTCCCCGGAGCGGGGGGACCTACAATGAGCAGTTCTTC

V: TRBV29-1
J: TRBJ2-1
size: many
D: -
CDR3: CSVELRSYNEQFF
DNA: TGCAGCGTTGAACTCAGATCCTACAATGAGCAGTTCTTC

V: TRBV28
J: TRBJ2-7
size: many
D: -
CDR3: CASSSQGATREQYF
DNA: TGTGCCAGCAGTTCACAGGGTGCTACACGGGAGCAGTACTTC

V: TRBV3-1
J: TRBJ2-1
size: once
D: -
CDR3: CASSQDHTALGSEQFF
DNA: TGTGCCAGCAGCCAGGATCATACAGCCTTAGGGAGTGAGCAGTTCTTC

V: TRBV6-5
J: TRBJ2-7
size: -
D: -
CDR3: CASYEGGADLYF
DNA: TGTGCCAGCTACGAAGGGGGGGCGGATCTGTACTTC

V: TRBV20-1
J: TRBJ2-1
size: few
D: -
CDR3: CSARDLSDGRINEQFF
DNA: TGCAGTGCTAGAGATTTGAGTGATGGCCGAATCAATGAGCAGTTCTTC

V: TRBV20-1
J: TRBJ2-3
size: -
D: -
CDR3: CSANPSSYETDTQYF
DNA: TGCAGTGCCAACCCTTCTAGCTATGAGACAGATACGCAGTATTTT